Listed below are T cell receptor beta chains from one sample, sequenced in a study of blood T cell repertoires in COVID-19. Using immunoSEQ multiplex PCR, the repertoire was profiled, and TCRdb retains in-frame clones only, with some absent. The sample includes around 300,000 clones, about nine tenths of them seen just once. The sequenced sample was peripheral blood. The receptors come from a woman aged 25-40 years with COVID-19, enrolled during active disease. The CDR3 runs from the conserved cysteine through the conserved F or W. A D gene is named only where the DNA matches it firmly.

V,J,length,D,DNA,CDR3
TRBV7-2,TRBJ2-7,14,TRBD2,TGTGCCAGCAGCCCGCGGGGGGGCGTCCACGAGCAGTACTTC,CASSPRGGVHEQYF
TRBV18,TRBJ2-5,13,.,TGTGCCAGCTCAATCGCGTACCAAGAGACCCAGTACTTC,CASSIAYQETQYF
TRBV6-5,TRBJ2-7,15,TRBD2,TGTGCCAGCAGTTACAGGGCGGGGGGGCTGTACGAGCAGTACTTC,CASSYRAGGLYEQYF
TRBV7-9,TRBJ1-1,12,.,TGTGCCAGTCAGGGATACAACACTGAAGCTTTCTTT,CASQGYNTEAFF
TRBV3-1/TRBV3-2,TRBJ1-5,16,.,TGTGCCAGCGTCGCTCGCGGGCGCGTTAACAATCAGCCCCAGCATTTT,CASVARGRVNNQPQHF
TRBV4-2,TRBJ2-5,18,TRBD2,TGTGCCAGCAGCCAAGATAGTATCCAGGGCGGGAGAATGGAGACCCAGTACTTC,CASSQDSIQGGRMETQYF
TRBV19,TRBJ2-7,14,.,TGTGCCAGTAGACCTGCTGGGACTGGCTACGAGCAGTACTTC,CASRPAGTGYEQYF
TRBV5-5,TRBJ2-5,15,TRBD1,TGTGCCAGCAGCCGAGTGACAGGGGGATCAGAGACCCAGTACTTC,CASSRVTGGSETQYF
TRBV9,TRBJ2-7,15,TRBD1,TGTGCCAGCAGCGTTGGGACAGACCCCTCCTACGAGCAGTACTTC,CASSVGTDPSYEQYF
TRBV7-9,TRBJ2-1,13,.,TGTGCCAGCAGCCAGAACGGGTGGGATGAGCAGTTCTTC,CASSQNGWDEQFF
TRBV21-1,TRBJ1-2,14,.,TGTGCCCCGGTAGGGGTCCCGAAACCTTATGGCTACACCTTC,CAPVGVPKPYGYTF
TRBV29-1,TRBJ1-1,14,.,TGCAGCGTTGCGTATAACAGGGTGAACACTGAAGCTTTCTTT,CSVAYNRVNTEAFF
TRBV3-1/TRBV3-2,TRBJ2-3,15,.,TGTGCCAGCAGCCGCTTGGGGGGGGCGACAGATACGCAGTATTTT,CASSRLGGATDTQYF
TRBV7-9,TRBJ1-1,13,TRBD1,TGTGCCAGCAGCCGACAGGGTTGGCCTGAAGCTTTCTTT,CASSRQGWPEAFF
TRBV5-1,TRBJ2-1,15,.,TGCGCCAGCAGCTCACCGGGGAGCTCCTACAATGAGCAGTTCTTC,CASSSPGSSYNEQFF